A single TCR beta chain is shown here with its context. Assay: immunoSEQ multiplex PCR; the TCRdb copy retains only in-frame clones and omits some. Of 150,000 to 180,000 clones in the sample, around 96% were seen once. Germline CDR1 SGHAT, CDR2 FQNNGV. The CDR3 loop spans 15 amino acids. V lost 5 bases and J lost 3, with 15 bases in between. This entry belongs to a study of control samples from healthy donors and cancer patients. Sequencing input: blood. The TCR comes from a man aged 35 to 55 in good health. The chain has TRBV11-2 and TRBJ2-3, with D perhaps matching TRBD1 or TRBD2 (5 bases each). CDR3 nucleotides: TGTGCCAGCAGCCCCTCCCCGGGGCCGACAGATACGCAGTATTTT. Translated, it gives CASSPSPGPTDTQYF.